The 16 T cell receptor beta chains reported below all come from one sample, sequenced in a study of shared clonotypes between healthy human individuals. Assay: immunoSEQ multiplex PCR; the TCRdb copy retains only in-frame clones and omits some. The repertoire has fewer than 1.4 million clones, around three quarters of them found once; the top ten carry 0.5% to 0.65%. The sample taken for sequencing was memory CD4+ T cells from PBMCs. As for subset: CD45RA-negative fraction. The receptors derive from a man younger than 35 in good health. Some clones in this sample may be carry-over from other donors' samples.

The rearrangement uses TRBV7-2 and TRBJ2-4; possibly TRBD1 for D (5 bases). The V end lost 1 base, the J end lost 4 bases, and 8 bases lay between the germline ends. Per germline, CDR1 SGHTA and CDR2 FQGNSA. The length of the CDR3 is 14 residues. This chain's CDR3 is CASSLVAGKNIQYF. As DNA, the CDR3 is TGTGCCAGCAGCTTAGTGGCAGGGAAAAACATTCAGTACTTC. The full variable domain, rest sourced from reference TRBV7-2 and TRBJ2-4, is GAGVSQSPSNKVTEKGKDVELRCDPISGHTALYWYRQSLGQGLEFLIYFQGNSAPDKSGLPSDRFSAERTGGSVSTLTIQRTQQEDSAVYLCASSLVAGKNIQYFGAGTRLSVL.

The chain couples TRBV2 to TRBJ2-7; perhaps TRBD2 as D (5 bases). There are 14 residues in the CDR3. Germline V CDR1 and CDR2: SNHLY, FYNNEI. Trimming took off 8 bases at V and 3 bases at J, with 17 bases between the two ends. The CDR3 bases are TGTGCCAGCCAAGCGGCAGTTGGAAGCTACGAGCAGTACTTC. It specifies CASQAAVGSYEQYF.

V gene TRBV7-8 combines with J gene TRBJ2-5; D remains ambiguous. Germline CDR1 SGHVS, CDR2 FQNEAQ. The CDR3 has 14 residues. The ends were cut back, 2 bases at V and 4 bases at J, with 11 bases in the middle. The CDR3, as DNA: TGTGCCAGCAGCTTAAGGGTTAAAGGAGAGACCCAGTACTTC. Protein product: CASSLRVKGETQYF.

This chain connects TRBV9 to TRBJ1-4; D unresolved. The CDR3 is made up of 16 amino acids. V shed 0 bases and J shed 6 bases, with 15 bases lying between them. Germline V gives CDR1 SGDLS, CDR2 YYNGEE. The chain's CDR3 is CASSVGASRTYEKLFF. The CDR3 DNA reads TGTGCCAGCAGCGTAGGCGCATCTCGGACTTATGAAAAACTGTTTTTT.

In its sample, this clone was seen once. This chain links TRBV19 with TRBJ2-5; no clear D. V lost 6 bases, J lost 5 bases, and 25 bases lay in between. There are 17 residues in the CDR3. Germline V CDR1 and CDR2: LNHDA, SQIVND (reference sequence). For the CDR3, the DNA is TGTGCCAGTAGCCCCTTCCGATCGATGGGCCTAGGGGAGACCCAGTACTTC. Encoded protein: CASSPFRSMGLGETQYF.

This clone was recorded at least ten times. The V call is TRBV10-2, the J call TRBJ2-3, with D maybe TRBD1 (5 bases). V gave up 8 bases and J gave up 0 bases, with 6 bases separating them. In germline, CDR1 is WSHSY, CDR2 SAAADI. The CDR3 spans 12 residues. The CDR3 bases are TGCGCCAGCCGACAGAGCACAGATACGCAGTATTTT. Translating gives CASRQSTDTQYF.

The chain is built from TRBV9 and TRBJ1-5, with D possibly matching TRBD1 (5 bases). Germline CDR1 SGDLS, CDR2 YYNGEE. The V gene lost 0 bases and the J gene lost 2 bases, with 15 bases spanning the gap. This CDR3 has 17 amino acids. Here the CDR3 reads CASSVERTGDGNQPQHF. The CDR3 bases are TGTGCCAGCAGCGTAGAACGCACGGGGGACGGCAATCAGCCCCAGCATTTT.

CDR3 region: CASSYRGTWYGYTF. The CDR3 DNA follows: TGTGCCAGCAGTTACAGGGGTACTTGGTATGGCTACACCTTC. V gene TRBV6-5 combines with J gene TRBJ1-2; a possible D gene is TRBD1 (5 bases). Germline assignment: CDR1 MNHEY and CDR2 SVGAGI. The V end lost 2 bases, the J end lost 5 bases, and 12 bases lay between the germline ends. The CDR3 length is 14 residues.

J is TRBJ2-2 and V is TRBV10-3; 10 bases fit TRBD1. The CDR3 loop spans 15 amino acids. The germline V gene encodes CDR1 ENHRY and CDR2 SYGVKD. V lost 4 bases to trimming and J lost 3 bases; unmatched junction nucleotides: 2. The CDR3 sequence is CAISGQGAHTGELFF. In DNA form, the CDR3 reads TGTGCCATCAGTGGACAGGGGGCGCACACCGGGGAGCTGTTTTTT.

In regard to this clone: The sample has other DNA sequences that encode this CDR3 too. This chain links TRBV5-1 with TRBJ2-5; possibly TRBD2 for D (5 bases). CDR3 length equals 12 residues. V lost 0 bases to trimming and J lost 8 bases, with 8 bases between them. The germline V gene encodes CDR1 SGHRS and CDR2 YFSETQ. The CDR3 loop reads CASSLVGETQYF. The CDR3 DNA reads as TGCGCCAGCAGCTTGGTCGGGGAAACCCAGTACTTC.

Only one count was recorded for this clone. J is TRBJ2-1 and V is TRBV10-3; 13 nucleotides line up with TRBD2. Germline V lookup: CDR1 ENHRY, CDR2 SYGVKD. CDR3 length: 18 amino acids. The junction had 13 bases not matched to a gene; V was cut back by 4 bases and J by 7 bases. The DNA of the CDR3 is TGTGCCATCAGTGCCCCGGGACAGGGACTAGCGGGACTGAATGAGCAGTTCTTC. It encodes CAISAPGQGLAGLNEQFF.

The rearrangement joins TRBV14 to TRBJ1-1; D possibly corresponds to TRBD1 (6 bases). CDR3 length: 15 amino acids. V gave up 4 bases and J gave up 1 base, with 13 bases separating them. Germline CDR1 and CDR2: SGHDN and FVKESK. CDR3 DNA: TGTGCCAGCAGCCGGAGGGGGGCAGCGAACACTGAAGCTTTCTTT. Amino acid sequence: CASSRRGAANTEAFF.

This clone was found a few times. Other DNA variants within this sample encode the same CDR3. The J gene is TRBJ2-5, the V gene TRBV7-9; 9 positions match TRBD2. The J segment lost 3 bases and the V segment lost 1 base, leaving 0 bases of the junction unmatched. This CDR3 is 14 amino acids long. The germline V gene has CDR1 SEHNR and CDR2 FQNEAQ (reference sequence). In nucleotides, the CDR3 is TGTGCCAGCAGCTTAGGACTAGCGGAAGAGACCCAGTACTTC. It is translated as CASSLGLAEETQYF.

This clone was observed many times. CDR3 loop: CASSYQADLGEAFF. CDR3 nucleotide sequence: TGTGCCAGCAGTTACCAGGCCGACCTTGGTGAAGCTTTCTTT. V is TRBV6-6 and J is TRBJ1-1; unclear D gene. This CDR3 is built from 14 residues. The V and J ends lost 2 bases and 7 bases respectively, with 14 bases between them. Germline CDR1 is MNHNY and CDR2 is SVGAGI (reference sequence).

In its sample, this clone was seen a few times. Other DNA sequences in this specimen translate into the identical CDR3. This sequence joins TRBV6-6 and TRBJ1-2; the match to TRBD1 covers 7 bases. V lost 7 bases to trimming and J lost 2 bases; unmatched junction nucleotides: 7. Germline CDR1 reads MNHNY; CDR2 reads SVGAGI (reference sequence). This CDR3 has 14 residues. The CDR3 DNA is TGTGCCAGCACCCCAGCGACAGGGAACTATGGCTACACCTTC. The encoded protein is CASTPATGNYGYTF.

The V and J genes are TRBV27 and TRBJ1-2; D unclear. Germline V gene sequence: CDR1 MNHEY, CDR2 SMNVEV (reference sequence). The CDR3 is 14 residues long. Trimming took 0 bases from V and 6 from J, leaving 11 bases between them. The CDR3 loop reads CASSLSMSGNGYTF. The CDR3 bases are TGTGCCAGCAGTTTATCGATGTCGGGGAATGGCTACACCTTC.